The 21 T cell receptor beta chains presented below share a single source sample, sequenced in a study of T-cell memory formation after mild COVID-19 (dated by TCRdb to the early 2020s). Libraries were made using 5' RACE. Sequencer: Illumina NovaSeq 6000. TCRdb reanalyzed the raw reads on its own, using fastp at Q25 for trimming and MiXCR for clone calling, and kept in-frame beta chains. Rows are combined by CDR3 protein, so each entry shows the most common genes and DNA. The sample records 90,000 to 120,000 distinct CDR3 sequences, approximately 14% of which are singletons. The ten largest clones represent 39% of the sample. Sequenced: PBMCs or a T cell subset sorted from them (not recorded which). These receptors all stem from a young man who had mild COVID-19 (a few samples of this study predate the infection). The sample titles of this study are shuffled in the database, so cell type and time point are left out; the donor was told from shared clones.

The chain joins TRBV7-8 to TRBJ2-1; 9 bases line up with TRBD1. Germline assignment: CDR1 SGHVS and CDR2 FQNEAQ. Trimming removed 3 bases from V and 7 bases from J; junction bases left unmatched: 10. The CDR3 contains 16 residues. CDR3 sequence reads: CASSFPSDRGGNEQFF. In DNA, the CDR3 is TGTGCCAGCAGCTTCCCCTCGGACAGGGGAGGGAATGAGCAGTTCTTC. Full variable domain (outside the CDR3, taken from reference TRBV7-8 and TRBJ2-1): GAGVSQSPRYKVAKRGQDVALRCDPISGHVSLFWYQQALGQGPEFLTYFQNEAQLDKSGLPSDRFFAERPEGSVSTLKIQRTQQEDSAVYLCASSFPSDRGGNEQFFGPGTRLTVL.

The chain employs TRBV20-1 and TRBJ2-3, with D possibly matching TRBD2 (6 bases). V lost 0 bases and J lost 0, with 10 bases in between. Per germline, CDR1 DFQATT and CDR2 SNEGSKA (reference sequence). The CDR3 extends over 15 amino acids. The CDR3, as DNA: TGCAGTGCTAGAGATCTGCGGGGTAGCACAGATACGCAGTATTTT. As protein: CSARDLRGSTDTQYF.

This sequence joins TRBV6-5 and TRBJ1-1; a possible D gene is TRBD1 (6 bases). V gave up 6 bases and J gave up 5 bases, with 13 bases separating them. The CDR3 is made up of 13 amino acids. CDR1 and CDR2 (germline): MNHEY, SVGAGI. Here the CDR3 reads CASRPGTPTEAFF. In nucleotides, the CDR3 is TGTGCCAGCAGGCCCGGGACACCGACTGAAGCTTTCTTT.

This clonotype was observed a handful of times. The rearrangement uses TRBV4-3 and TRBJ1-2; 8 nucleotides align to TRBD1. The CDR3 runs to 15 residues. Losses at the gene ends were 4 bases for V and 3 bases for J; bases not matched to a gene: 7. The V gene's germline CDR1 is LGHNA and CDR2 YSLEER. CDR3 DNA sequence: TGCGCCAGCAGCCTAAGGACAGGGTCCTACTATGGCTACACCTTC. Translated, it gives CASSLRTGSYYGYTF.

The rearrangement links TRBV2 to TRBJ2-1; TRBD2 matches at 9 bases. The CDR3 covers 12 residues. V shed 10 bases, J shed 7 bases, and the junction held 5 bases outside the gene matches. Per the germline V gene, CDR1 is SNHLY and CDR2 is FYNNEI. The CDR3: CATERGENEQFF. As DNA, the CDR3 is TGTGCCACCGAGCGGGGGGAAAATGAGCAGTTCTTC.

This chain links TRBV19 with TRBJ1-1; D gene unclear. This CDR3 is 12 amino acids long. Trimming took 5 bases from V and 0 from J, leaving 4 bases between them. Germline V lookup: CDR1 LNHDA, CDR2 SQIVND (reference sequence). The CDR3 coding sequence is TGTGCCAGTAGTGTCATGAACACTGAAGCTTTCTTT. Amino acids: CASSVMNTEAFF.

This clonotype has just a few counts. The V call is TRBV6-5, the J call TRBJ2-7; D might be TRBD2 (6 bases). Trimming cost V 2 bases and J 3 bases, with 14 bases left between them. The germline gives CDR1 MNHEY, CDR2 SVGAGI. CDR3 length equals 15 residues. The CDR3 DNA is TGTGCCAGCAGTTACGGGGGAGGAGGTATCTACGAGCAGTACTTC. Amino acids: CASSYGGGGIYEQYF.

This clonotype appeared a few times. The chain has TRBV7-7 and TRBJ2-5, with TRBD1 matching 10 bases. Losses at the gene ends were 4 bases for V and 5 bases for J; bases not matched to a gene: 7. Germline V CDR1 and CDR2: SSHAT, FNYEAQ (reference sequence). CDR3 length: 15 amino acids. The CDR3 sequence: CASSSRGTGDETQYF. The CDR3 DNA reads TGTGCCAGCAGCTCTCGAGGGACAGGGGACGAGACCCAGTACTTC. The whole variable domain, remainder taken from reference TRBV7-7 and TRBJ2-5, is GAGVSQSPRYKVTKRGQDVTLRCDPISSHATLYWYQQALGQGPEFLTYFNYEAQPDKSGLPSDRFSAERPEGSISTLTIQRTEQRDSAMYRCASSSRGTGDETQYFGPGTRLLVL.

In its sample, this clonotype was seen many times. The chain recombines TRBV4-3 with TRBJ2-4; 8 nucleotides align to TRBD1. Germline lookup yields CDR1 LGHNA and CDR2 YSLEER. The CDR3 runs to 14 residues. Unmatched junction bases numbered 8, after V lost 6 bases and J lost 7 bases. The CDR3 protein is CASSPGAGGNIQYF. Written as DNA, the CDR3 is TGCGCCAGCAGTCCAGGGGCAGGGGGCAACATTCAGTACTTC.

This clonotype was observed at least ten times. The genes are TRBV4-1 and TRBJ2-1; D is unclear. Germline CDR1 reads MGHRA; CDR2 reads YSYEKL. With 0 bases removed from V and 4 bases from J, the gap between germline ends came to 7 bases. The CDR3 length is 14 residues. The CDR3 nucleotides read TGCGCCAGCAGCCAAGATTTAGGGTACAATGAGCAGTTCTTC. This codes for CASSQDLGYNEQFF.

This clonotype occurred a few times. The gene calls are TRBV18 and TRBJ2-1; 8 bases line up with TRBD1. The CDR3 contains 16 residues. Germline-derived CDR1 and CDR2 are KGHSH and LQKENI. Trimming removed 1 base from V and 3 bases from J; junction bases left unmatched: 5. The CDR3 spells CASSPLQGAVYNEQFF. The CDR3 nucleotides read TGTGCCAGCTCACCACTTCAGGGGGCCGTCTACAATGAGCAGTTCTTC.

This clonotype was picked up a small number of times. The chain employs TRBV6-1 and TRBJ2-1, with no clear D. The germline V and J ends were trimmed by 5 bases and 8 bases, with 16 bases remaining between them. The CDR3 runs to 14 residues. Germline V CDR1 and CDR2: MNHNS, SASEGT. The CDR3: CASSPRVAVHEQFF. The CDR3 bases are TGTGCCAGCAGTCCACGGGTTGCGGTCCATGAGCAGTTCTTC.

This sequence joins TRBV29-1 and TRBJ2-5, with D possibly matching TRBD1 (5 bases). The CDR3 length is 15 residues. Germline assignment: CDR1 SQVTM and CDR2 ANQGSEA. Trimming shortened V by 1 base and J by 2 bases, and 14 bases separated the two germline ends. CDR3 loop: CSVEAFRDLQETQYF. The CDR3, as DNA: TGCAGCGTTGAAGCCTTCAGGGATTTACAAGAGACCCAGTACTTC.

This clonotype appeared a few times. V usage is TRBV6-6 and J usage is TRBJ2-7; 9 positions match TRBD1. Trimming at V came to 6 bases and at J to 6 bases, leaving 9 bases not matched to a gene. CDR1 is MNHNY and CDR2 is SVGAGI in the germline V gene (reference sequence). The CDR3 is made up of 14 amino acids. CDR3 loop: CASSTQGAEGEQYF. The CDR3 nucleotides read TGTGCCAGCAGCACACAGGGGGCAGAGGGCGAGCAGTACTTC.

This clonotype showed up just a few times. This sequence joins TRBV4-1 and TRBJ1-2; tentative D call: TRBD1 (5 bases). V lost 3 bases to trimming and J lost 8 bases, with 19 bases between them. The germline CDR1 and CDR2 sequences are MGHRA and YSYEKL. This CDR3 has 15 residues. CDR3 loop: CASSQAGTDDGGYTF. For the CDR3, the DNA is TGCGCCAGCAGCCAGGCCGGGACGGACGACGGAGGCTACACCTTC.

The J gene is TRBJ2-5, the V gene TRBV10-1; 7 bases are shared with TRBD2. The CDR3 length is 16 residues. Looked up from germline, CDR1 is WNHNN and CDR2 is SYGVQD (reference sequence). V gave up 2 bases and J gave up 1 base; unmatched junction bases: 7. The CDR3 DNA is TGCGCCAGCAGTGAGAGGGTAGCGGGCTCCCAAGAGACCCAGTACTTC. It encodes CASSERVAGSQETQYF.

The V and J genes are TRBV4-1 and TRBJ2-1; weak D call: TRBD2 (5 bases). The V end lost 1 base, the J end lost 10 bases, and 8 bases lay between the germline ends. Per the germline V gene, CDR1 is MGHRA and CDR2 is YSYEKL. The CDR3 has 12 residues. The CDR3 DNA is TGCGCCAGCAGCCAAGCGGGGAAGGAGCAGTTCTTC. Translated: CASSQAGKEQFF.

This clonotype was detected many times. The V call is TRBV7-9, the J call TRBJ1-4, with D perhaps TRBD1 (5 bases). Trimming took off 6 bases at V and 12 bases at J, with 11 bases between the two ends. The CDR3 consists of 11 residues. Germline V gene data show CDR1 as SEHNR and CDR2 as FQNEAQ (reference sequence). The CDR3 DNA is TGTGCCAGCAGGATAACGGGGGAACTGTTTTTT. Amino acid sequence: CASRITGELFF.

This clonotype showed up many times. The gene calls are TRBV6-2 or TRBV6-3 and TRBJ1-5, with D possibly TRBD1 on 5 matching bases. V was shortened by 2 bases and J by 6 bases, with 8 bases between the two germline ends. The CDR3 sequence is 13 residues long. Looked up from germline, CDR1 is MNHEY and CDR2 is SVGEGT. The CDR3 reads CASSYAGLQPQHF. CDR3 sequence (DNA): TGTGCCAGCAGTTACGCGGGGCTTCAGCCCCAGCATTTT.

This clonotype has only a few counts. The chain has TRBV4-1 and TRBJ2-1; TRBD2 matches at 14 bases. Germline lookup yields CDR1 MGHRA and CDR2 YSYEKL. This CDR3 contains 14 residues. The V segment lost 7 bases and the J segment 7 bases; nucleotides outside the gene matches: 3. In DNA form, the CDR3 reads TGCGCCAGCAAGGGACTAGCGGGGGTTAATGAGCAGTTCTTC. Encoded protein: CASKGLAGVNEQFF.

The chain uses TRBV20-1 and TRBJ2-3; 11 bases agree with TRBD2. J was trimmed by 6 bases and V by 1 base; bases with no gene match: 6. Germline V CDR1 and CDR2: DFQATT, SNEGSKA (reference sequence). The length of the CDR3 is 15 residues. The CDR3 DNA follows: TGCAGTGCTAGAGCTACTAGCGGGGGACCCGATACGCAGTATTTT. Its translation: CSARATSGGPDTQYF.